In this sample, the clone carrying this TCR beta chain turned up many times. What it recognizes is unknown. TCR beta CDR3 regions were amplified from RNA. First-round RT-PCR targeting the TCR CDR3 was performed with the HTBI primer set. TCRdb passed the multiplex PCR reads through MiXCR, listing each CDR3 protein once. This table has 300,000 to 450,000 distinct CDR3 sequences, about 14% appearing once. The data were obtained in a study of T cells in Graves' hyperthyroidism and ophthalmopathy. Study-level points and caveats: The model identified upcoming ophthalmopathy a median 6.5 months ahead of onset.

Germline V gives CDR1 SGHTS, CDR2 YDEGEE. The trim removed 0 bases at V and 3 bases at J, leaving 12 bases unmatched. The CDR3 extends over 17 amino acids. This TCR was recovered from a woman younger than 45 with Graves' ophthalmopathy. The specimen sequenced was blood. V is TRBV5-8 and J is TRBJ2-7, with 7 bases matching TRBD1. As DNA, the CDR3 is TGTGCCAGCAGCTTGGCGGCGCCCGGGACAGCGGACTACGAGCAGTACTTC. Its translation is CASSLAAPGTADYEQYF.